The 3 T cell receptor beta chains reported below all come from one sample, sequenced in a study of T cell repertoires in cytomegalovirus infection. TCRdb itself ran the reads through MiXCR, one entry per CDR3 protein. The profile shows fewer than 200,000 distinct CDR3 sequences, 9.5% of them singletons. The specimen sequenced was PBMCs. These receptors all come from a human donor in good health (CMV status not recorded). Some clones in this sample may be carry-over from other donors' samples.

The J gene is TRBJ2-1, the V gene TRBV14; a weak D match, TRBD2 (6 bases). V lost 0 bases to trimming and J lost 4 bases, with 19 bases between them. The length of the CDR3 is 18 residues. Per germline, CDR1 SGHDN and CDR2 FVKESK. The CDR3: CASSQDWDGGSLYNEQFF. CDR3 nucleotides: TGTGCCAGCAGCCAAGATTGGGACGGAGGGAGCTTATACAATGAGCAGTTCTTC. Looking up the rest from reference TRBV14 and TRBJ2-1 gives the full variable domain: EAGVTQFPSHSVIEKGQTVTLRCDPISGHDNLYWYRRVMGKEIKFLLHFVKESKQDESGMPNNRFLAERTGGTYSTLKVQPAELEDSGVYFCASSQDWDGGSLYNEQFFGPGTRLTVL.

This clonotype has a handful of counts. The chain uses TRBV28 and TRBJ2-7; TRBD2 agrees at 10 bases. The CDR3 runs 15 residues. Germline V gives CDR1 MDHEN, CDR2 SYDVKM. The J segment lost 5 bases and the V segment lost 6 bases, leaving 10 bases of the junction unmatched. CDR3 coding DNA: TGTGCCAGCAGAGCAAGCGGGGGGGGTTTCCACGAGCAGTACTTC. Residues: CASRASGGGFHEQYF. The full variable domain, its missing parts supplied by reference TRBV28 and TRBJ2-7, is DVKVTQSSRYLVKRTGEKVFLECVQDMDHENMFWYRQDPGLGLRLIYFSYDVKMKEKGDIPEGYSVSREKKERFSLILESASTNQTSMYLCASRASGGGFHEQYFGPGTRLTVT.

This clonotype was recorded at least ten times. This chain connects TRBV7-2 to TRBJ2-1; D perhaps matches TRBD1 (5 bases). The germline V gene encodes CDR1 SGHTA and CDR2 FQGNSA. This CDR3 is built from 12 residues. The V end lost 5 bases, the J end lost 7 bases, and 9 bases lay between the germline ends. The CDR3 DNA reads TGTGCCAGCAGCACCCCAGGGAATGAGCAGTTCTTC. Encoded protein: CASSTPGNEQFF.